This T cell receptor (beta chain) was documented in a study of T-cell reconstitution after alpha-beta-depleted transplantation in children (dated by TCRdb to the mid-2010s). Broadly, across the study: Using TCR repertoire profiling, the study quantitatively followed how T-cell immune reconstitution unfolded in children after TCRalphabeta/CD19-depleted allogeneic hematopoietic cell transplantation.

The treatment or condition label for this specimen denotes: allogeneic hematopoietic cell transplantation with graft depleted of TCRalphabeta T cells and CD19 B cells. The children who served as transplant recipients had been given grafts of TCRalphabeta/CD19-depleted allogeneic hematopoietic cells. Study-level results and caveats: Apparently early alphabetaT-cell count recovery about two months after transplant reportedly relied on only several hundred rapidly expanded clones derived from non-depleted graft cells. The high TCRbeta diversity at day 60 in some patients was ascribed to recipient T cells and intrathymic progenitors that had survived conditioning. Over the following months the frequencies of hyperexpanded clones went down, and after one year T-cell counts and TCRbeta diversity were mostly credited to newly produced T cells.

Library prep was done by PCR. TCRdb lists the instrument as Illumina HiSeq 2500. To normalize quantification of the TCRbeta repertoire, the TCR libraries were built with molecular barcoding that relied on unique molecular identifiers. TCRdb reprocessing: public reads trimmed at Q25 with fastp, clones called with MiXCR, in-frame beta chains kept. Rows are unified per CDR3 protein, each entry keeping the most common DNA and genes. Recorded for this sample are 220,000 or so distinct CDR3 sequences; around 8% of them occurred a single time. Approximately 6% of the sample is held by the ten biggest clonotypes. This clonotype was observed at least ten times. Its antigen target is currently unknown. No base quality values were provided; no much bigger clone lies one nucleotide off. The CDR3 has 16 amino acids, counting the end cysteine and phenylalanine. CDR3 DNA only is kept here, 48 bases in frame from base 1. V and J are trimmed by 5 bases and 2 bases, and the gene matches miss 13 bases of the junction. CDR1 and CDR2 were assigned from the germline V gene (reference sequence) as DFQATT and SNEGSKA.

This clonotype was sampled from a male patient younger than 18 who had a stem cell transplant for acute lymphoblastic leukemia, so the T cells may come from the graft donor. The rearrangement combines TRBV20-1 with TRBJ2-7, and 9 junctional nucleotides match TRBD2. The material was PBMCs, mostly from graft donor cells, obtained 180 days after TCRalphabeta/CD19-depleted stem cell transplant. The CDR3 region has the sequence CSAAIAGASKTYEQYF. The sequence in DNA is TGCAGTGCTGCCATAGCGGGGGCTAGTAAAACCTACGAGCAGTACTTC.